Listed below are T cell receptor beta chains from one sample, sequenced in a study of blood T cell repertoires in COVID-19. Method: immunoSEQ multiplex PCR; TCRdb's copy keeps in-frame clones and lacks some. Counted here are about 70,000 clones, 90% occurring once; the ten biggest clones make up just over 9%. Sequencing was carried out using peripheral blood. Receptors were obtained from a human donor in a cohort sampled during active COVID-19. CDR3s leave out the opening cysteine and the closing phenylalanine or tryptophan. Clone size, where shown, is once, few, many, or a class for clones that have expanded.

clone size: .
J gene: TRBJ2-1
V gene: TRBV15
CDR3 protein: ATSNEWGAYNEQF

clone size: few
J gene: TRBJ1-2
V gene: TRBV27
CDR3 protein: ASCPGTGLPYGYT

clone size: .
J gene: TRBJ1-1
V gene: TRBV5-1
CDR3 protein: ASSRSGQENTEAF

clone size: .
J gene: TRBJ2-5
V gene: TRBV6-5
CDR3 protein: ASSRQEHETQY

clone size: .
J gene: TRBJ2-1
V gene: TRBV21-1
CDR3 protein: ASSNPLNLAGGPDGEQF

clone size: once
J gene: TRBJ1-1
V gene: TRBV6-6
CDR3 protein: ASSDRTGANTEAF

clone size: .
J gene: TRBJ1-1
V gene: TRBV7-3
CDR3 protein: ASSYGRENTEAF

clone size: once
J gene: TRBJ2-1
V gene: TRBV4-3
CDR3 protein: ASSQDQEPTRKQF

clone size: .
J gene: TRBJ2-7
V gene: TRBV6-2/TRBV6-3
CDR3 protein: ASSYSSSGPPGEQY

clone size: .
J gene: TRBJ2-4
V gene: TRBV5-1
CDR3 protein: ASSLNPSLLKNIQY

clone size: .
J gene: TRBJ2-7
V gene: TRBV9
CDR3 protein: ASSGDPRDSSYEQY

clone size: large
J gene: TRBJ2-5
V gene: TRBV4-3
CDR3 protein: ASSQAVAGEETQY

clone size: .
J gene: TRBJ1-6
V gene: TRBV14
CDR3 protein: ASSQEATANSPLH

clone size: .
J gene: TRBJ2-6
V gene: TRBV27
CDR3 protein: ASSWVTGSRSGANVLT

clone size: .
J gene: TRBJ2-7
V gene: TRBV2
CDR3 protein: ASSVGGQGAYEQY

clone size: .
J gene: TRBJ1-6
V gene: TRBV28
CDR3 protein: ASKQTGRLQSPLH

clone size: .
J gene: TRBJ2-1
V gene: TRBV2
CDR3 protein: ASSSQRYNEQF

clone size: .
J gene: TRBJ1-2
V gene: TRBV12-3/TRBV12-4
CDR3 protein: ASSSTGIYGYT

clone size: .
J gene: TRBJ1-5
V gene: TRBV10-1
CDR3 protein: ASSEGTSFYQPQH

clone size: .
J gene: TRBJ2-7
V gene: TRBV28
CDR3 protein: ASSLRGNMYEQY